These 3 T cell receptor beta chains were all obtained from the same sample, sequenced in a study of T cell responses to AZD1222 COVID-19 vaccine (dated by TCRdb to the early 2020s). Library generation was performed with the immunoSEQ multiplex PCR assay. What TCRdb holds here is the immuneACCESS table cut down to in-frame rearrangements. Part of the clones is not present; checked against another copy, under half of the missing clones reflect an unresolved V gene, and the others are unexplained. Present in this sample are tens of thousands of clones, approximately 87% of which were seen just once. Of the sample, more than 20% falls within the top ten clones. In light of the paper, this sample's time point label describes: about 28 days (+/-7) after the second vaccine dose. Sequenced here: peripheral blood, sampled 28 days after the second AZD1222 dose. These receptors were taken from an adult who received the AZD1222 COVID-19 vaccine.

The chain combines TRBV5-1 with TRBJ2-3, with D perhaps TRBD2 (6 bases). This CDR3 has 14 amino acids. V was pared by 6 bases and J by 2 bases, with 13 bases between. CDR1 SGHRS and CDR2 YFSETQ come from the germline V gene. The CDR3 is CASNPGDPTDTQYF. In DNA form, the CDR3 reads TGCGCCAGCAACCCGGGGGACCCCACAGATACGCAGTATTTT.

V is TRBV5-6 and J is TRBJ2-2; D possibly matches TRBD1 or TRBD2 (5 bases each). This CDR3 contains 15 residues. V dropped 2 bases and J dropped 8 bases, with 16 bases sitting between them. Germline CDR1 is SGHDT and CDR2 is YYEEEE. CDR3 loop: CASSLGLVGPGELFF. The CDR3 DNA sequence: TGTGCCAGCAGCTTAGGGCTCGTGGGACCGGGGGAGCTGTTTTTT.

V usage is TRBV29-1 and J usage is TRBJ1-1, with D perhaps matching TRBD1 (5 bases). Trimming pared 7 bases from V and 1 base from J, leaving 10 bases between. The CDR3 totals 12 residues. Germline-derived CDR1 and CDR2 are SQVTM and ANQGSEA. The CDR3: CSARQTNTEAFF. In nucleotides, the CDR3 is TGCAGCGCCCGACAGACGAACACTGAAGCTTTCTTT.